What follows is one T cell receptor beta chain and its context. Its antigen specificity is not known. No per-base quality is available; no much larger clone lies one base away. The data originate from a study of shared clonotypes between healthy human individuals (dated by TCRdb to about 2020). For the study in its entirety: A couple of women and a few men aged 18 to 49 years were included in the cohort. For each donor, CD4 naive and CD4 memory were each run on three plates, CD8 naive on two plates, and CD8 memory on one plate. Blood TCR repertoires of roughly five healthy adults were deeply sequenced to estimate repertoire size and the extent of clonotype sharing between individuals. Different laboratories and diverse techniques were used to prepare libraries and sequence TCR repertoires, to increase sequencing depth and limit assay-specific biases. Each donor's leukapheresis produced roughly between about 0.8 and 8.9 billion PBMCs.

The investigation overall reported the following: Because the study included only a small number of donors, the genetic and exposure-history diversity represented was limited. Rarefaction of sorted-subset datasets indicated incomplete sequencing despite the large sequencing depth. Compared with non-shared clonotypes, clonotypes shared by all four sorted-subset donors had higher generation probabilities. Approximately 5% of naive CD4, approximately 3.7% of naive CD8, approximately 2.2% of memory CD4, and around 0.42% of memory CD8 clonotypes were shared across a few donors. Pairwise subsampling led to the expectation that sequencing depth would affect the degree of clonotype sharing among donors. Larger estimated clonotype richness was generally found for naive subsets than for memory subsets. Only blood was sampled, and tissue TCR repertoires likely differ from those in blood.

CD8 naive samples were obtained by positive selection for CCR7 among CD45RO-negative cells, yielding a CD45RA+CCR7+ population from which TemRA cells were excluded. The donors were healthy, HIV-negative adults with no recently reported acute infections or vaccinations. Every donor was a Caucasian adult living in Nashville, Tennessee, USA. After blood collection by leukapheresis, PBMCs were isolated using Ficoll-Histopaque density gradient centrifugation and then cryopreserved in the vapor phase of liquid nitrogen. Analytical flow cytometry was used to check the purity and quantity of each magnetically sorted T cell population. Genomic DNA was isolated from each sorted fraction and quantified by UV absorbance on a Nanodrop 2000c. Using the deep immunoSEQ assay, TCR CDR3 regions were amplified from genomic DNA by multiplex PCR. Extracted genomic DNA from each cell subset was spread evenly across all wells of several immunoSEQ 96-well plates, with each plate serving as a replicate. For sorted subsets, each replicate PCR was loaded with about 0.2 ug genomic DNA, equivalent to some 27,000 T cell genomes. Purified libraries were measured with a Qubit 3.0 fluorometer, size-checked on a Bioanalyzer 2100, and measured again with the KAPA Library Quantification kit. Every immunoSEQ 96-well plate was sequenced on a separate single-read 150-cycle Illumina NextSeq 550 flow cell. On the study's bioinformatics: Because only junctional sequences without quality scores were contained in the immunoSEQ output, filtering matching that applied to full-length reads could not be performed. Sequences were annotated with PyIR, a Python wrapper for IgBLAST v1.9, and V/J genes and CDR3 were assigned using IMGT germline references. Reads were removed for weak V/J assignments (E-value above 1e-6), missing CDR3, stop codons, out-of-frame junctions, or ambiguous translated residues. V3J clonotypes were defined as sequences sharing the same inferred V gene, J gene, and CDR3 amino acid sequence. The percentage overlap between two repertoires was calculated by dividing the number of shared unique clonotypes by the size of the smaller repertoire. RTK rarefaction, the Chao1 estimator, and Recon v2.1 estimates of unobserved clonotypes were used to assess repertoire richness. Generation probabilities were computed with OLGA for all TCRbeta clonotypes obtained by the gDNA method from several donors. The source is immuneACCESS, and TCRdb retained only in-frame sequences with V and J called. Part of the clones is not carried over; for the studies checked, unresolved V genes explain less than half of this, and the remainder is unexplained. The V and J calls and clone size were taken over from that table, and D and trimming were inferred from the DNA. For this sample there are about 600,000 clones; 95% to 96% appear just once. The ten largest clones represent 0.11% of the sample.

CDR1 and CDR2 (MDHEN, SYDVKM) derive from the germline V gene. Trimming removed 6 bases from V and 4 bases from J, leaving 14 bases between the germline ends. The CDR3 sequence holds 14 residues, the cysteine and phenylalanine included. Only CDR3 DNA is held: 42 bases, read in frame from base 1. The chain links TRBV28 with TRBJ2-3, with no confident D gene call. The specimen was naive CD8+ T cells sorted from blood. Explained via the paper, the cell subset or site label denotes: CD45RA+CCR7+. The sequence was obtained from a woman between 25 and 40 years old in good health. The base sequence is TGTGCCAGCAGCTCCCCCTTCAAGCCAGATACGCAGTATTTT. It is translated as CASSSPFKPDTQYF.